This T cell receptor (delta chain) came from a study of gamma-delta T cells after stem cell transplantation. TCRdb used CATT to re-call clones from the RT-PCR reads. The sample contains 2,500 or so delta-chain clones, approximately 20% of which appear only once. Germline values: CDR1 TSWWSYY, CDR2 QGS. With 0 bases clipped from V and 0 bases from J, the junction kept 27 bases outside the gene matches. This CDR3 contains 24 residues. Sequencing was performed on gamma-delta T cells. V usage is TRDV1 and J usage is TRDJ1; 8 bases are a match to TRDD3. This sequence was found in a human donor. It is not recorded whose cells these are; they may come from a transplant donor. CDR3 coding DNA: TGTGCTCTTGGGGAACTCGGCCTCCCCACGTTTTGTACTGGGGGCTACGCGTACACCGATAAACTCATCTTT. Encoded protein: CALGELGLPTFCTGGYAYTDKLIF.